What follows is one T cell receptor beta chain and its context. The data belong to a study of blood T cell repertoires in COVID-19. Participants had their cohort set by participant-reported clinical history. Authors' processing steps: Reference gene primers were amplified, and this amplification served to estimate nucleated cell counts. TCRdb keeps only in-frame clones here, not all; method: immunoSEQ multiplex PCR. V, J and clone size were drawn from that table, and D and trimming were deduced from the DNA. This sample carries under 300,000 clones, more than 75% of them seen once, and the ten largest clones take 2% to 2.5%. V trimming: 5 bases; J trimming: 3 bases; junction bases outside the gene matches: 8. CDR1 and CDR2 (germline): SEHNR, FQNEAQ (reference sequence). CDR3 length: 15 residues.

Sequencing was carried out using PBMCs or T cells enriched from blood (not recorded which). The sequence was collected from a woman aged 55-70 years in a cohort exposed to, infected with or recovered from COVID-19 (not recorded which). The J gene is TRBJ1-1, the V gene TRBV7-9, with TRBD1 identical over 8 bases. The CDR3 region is CASSPGQVWDTEAFF. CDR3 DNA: TGTGCCAGCAGCCCGGGACAGGTTTGGGACACTGAAGCTTTCTTT.